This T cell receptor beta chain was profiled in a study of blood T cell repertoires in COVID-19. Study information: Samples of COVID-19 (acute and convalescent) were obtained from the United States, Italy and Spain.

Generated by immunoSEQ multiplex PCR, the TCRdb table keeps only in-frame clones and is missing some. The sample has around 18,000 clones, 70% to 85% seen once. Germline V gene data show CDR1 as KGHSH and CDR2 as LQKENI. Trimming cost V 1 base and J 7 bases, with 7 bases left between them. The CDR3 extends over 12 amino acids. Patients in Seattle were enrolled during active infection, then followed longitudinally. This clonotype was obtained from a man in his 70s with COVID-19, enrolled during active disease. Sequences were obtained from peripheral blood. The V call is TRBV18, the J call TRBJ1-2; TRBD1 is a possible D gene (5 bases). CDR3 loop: CASSPLGGGYTF. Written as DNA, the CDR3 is TGTGCCAGCTCACCACTGGGGGGTGGCTACACCTTC.